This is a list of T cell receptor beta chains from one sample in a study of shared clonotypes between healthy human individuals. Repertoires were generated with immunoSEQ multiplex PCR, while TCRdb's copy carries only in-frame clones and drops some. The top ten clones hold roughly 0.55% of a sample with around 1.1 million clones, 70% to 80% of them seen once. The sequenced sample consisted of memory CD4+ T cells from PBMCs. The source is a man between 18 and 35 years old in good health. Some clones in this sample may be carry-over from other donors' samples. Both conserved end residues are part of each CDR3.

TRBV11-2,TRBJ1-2,CASSFDTVTSGYTF
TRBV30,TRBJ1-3,CAWGQGGNTIYF
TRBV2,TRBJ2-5,CASRASVETQYF
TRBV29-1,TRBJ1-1,CSVSMGTTEAFF
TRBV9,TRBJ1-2,CASSVGERYTF
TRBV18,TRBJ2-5,CASSPPDRGGETQYF
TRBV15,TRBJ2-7,CATSRGVQGALREQYF
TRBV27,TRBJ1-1,CASSLSTVFGHMNTEAFF
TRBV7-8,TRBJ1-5,CASSSVTGPPFNQPQHF
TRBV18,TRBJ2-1,CASSPPIGGNEQFF
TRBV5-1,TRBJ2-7,CASSWGAYYEQYF
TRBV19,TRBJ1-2,CATHSDGYTF
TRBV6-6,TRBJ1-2,CASSSRSMGYGYTF
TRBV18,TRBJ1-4,CASSPAGIAKLFF
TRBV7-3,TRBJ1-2,CASSRSWDRVNYGYTF
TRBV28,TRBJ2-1,CASSPWGDRGYNEQFF
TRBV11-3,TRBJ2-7,CASSLDRLSREQYF
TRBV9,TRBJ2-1,CASSVGTVINGRVYEQFF
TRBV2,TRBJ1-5,CASSASAGDQPQHF
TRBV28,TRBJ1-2,CASTLAGGLGYTF
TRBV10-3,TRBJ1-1,CAISETTGGTEAFF
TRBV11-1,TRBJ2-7,CASSLSEGRFSEQYF
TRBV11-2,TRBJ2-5,CASSLVLRGQETQYF
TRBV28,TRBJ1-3,CATTKSSGNTIYF
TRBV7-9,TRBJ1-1,CASSSRGGNTEAFF
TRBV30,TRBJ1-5,CAWSWGVAAQGAQHF
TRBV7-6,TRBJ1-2,CASSLGSPGNYGYTF
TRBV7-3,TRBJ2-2,CASSLIGGSERAGELFF
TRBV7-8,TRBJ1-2,CASSLAGQGYTF
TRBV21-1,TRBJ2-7,CASSKGSTGGSYEQYF
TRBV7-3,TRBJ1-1,CASSLQGNTEAFF
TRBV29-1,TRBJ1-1,CSVVLGSMNTEAFF
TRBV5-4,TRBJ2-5,CASSSPQDDRAVGTQYF
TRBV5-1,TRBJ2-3,CASSTLLGDTQYF